The clone carrying this T cell receptor (beta chain) was detected a few times. What it recognizes is unknown. This record belongs to a study of beta chain features in type 1 diabetes. The length of the CDR3 is 13 residues. Trimming shortened V by 4 bases and J by 11 bases, and 13 bases separated the two germline ends. Germline V CDR1 and CDR2: SGDLS, YYNGEE. Whole-study results and caveats: A cDNA-based sequencing approach could over-represent cells with high TCR expression. Any HLA-type effect on TCRB rearrangement remained unresolved here. Patients with Type 1 diabetes showed moderately but significantly shorter TCRB CDR3s in all four CD4+ subsets.

As every portion of the isolated RNA was reverse transcribed, the sequencing read expressed TCRB transcripts. Assay used: immunoSEQ multiplex PCR; TCRdb lists only in-frame clones, some missing. The repertoire consists of 500,000 to 800,000 clones, with 12% occurring once and the leading ten covering around 0.12%. Sorting of CD4+ naive, central memory, regulatory and stem cell-like memory cells was performed via CD45RO/CCR7/CD25/CD127/CD95/CD27. The chain carries TRBV9 and TRBJ1-6, with D unclear. This clonotype originated in a man aged 30-40 years with type 1 diabetes. Sequencing used naive CD4+ T cells from blood. The chain's CDR3 is CASSLEVIPPLHF. The CDR3 nucleotides read TGTGCCAGCAGCCTAGAAGTGATTCCACCCCTCCACTTT.